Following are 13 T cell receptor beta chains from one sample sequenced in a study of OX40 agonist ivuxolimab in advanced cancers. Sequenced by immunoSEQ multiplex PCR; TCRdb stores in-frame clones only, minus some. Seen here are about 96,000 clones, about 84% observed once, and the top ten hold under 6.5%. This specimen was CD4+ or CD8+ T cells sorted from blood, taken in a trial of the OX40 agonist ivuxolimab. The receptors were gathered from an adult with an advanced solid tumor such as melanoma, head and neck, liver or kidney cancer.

The CDR3 sequence is CASSWGAALNTEAFF. The CDR3 nucleotides read TGTGCCAGCAGCTGGGGGGCAGCACTGAACACTGAAGCTTTCTTT. The gene calls are TRBV7-2 and TRBJ1-1; TRBD1 is a possible D gene (6 bases). Germline V gene lookup returns CDR1 SGHTA and CDR2 FQGNSA. The CDR3 totals 15 residues. Trimming pared 4 bases from V and 0 bases from J, leaving 12 bases between.

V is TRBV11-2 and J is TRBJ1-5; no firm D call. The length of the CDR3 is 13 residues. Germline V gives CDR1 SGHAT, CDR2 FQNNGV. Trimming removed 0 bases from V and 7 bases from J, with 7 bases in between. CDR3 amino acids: CASSLEVGQPQHF. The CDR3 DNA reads TGTGCCAGCAGCTTAGAGGTAGGACAGCCCCAGCATTTT.

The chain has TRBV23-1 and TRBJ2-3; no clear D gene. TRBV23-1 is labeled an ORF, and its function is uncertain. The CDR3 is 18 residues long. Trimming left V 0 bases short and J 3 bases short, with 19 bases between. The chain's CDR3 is CASSQSPCKCLGTDTQYF. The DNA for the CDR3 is TGCGCCAGCAGTCAATCCCCCTGCAAGTGTTTGGGTACAGATACGCAGTATTTT.

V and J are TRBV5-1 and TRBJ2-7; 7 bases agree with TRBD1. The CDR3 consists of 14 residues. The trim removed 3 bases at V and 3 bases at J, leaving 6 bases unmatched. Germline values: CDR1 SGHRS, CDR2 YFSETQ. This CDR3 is CASSYRDSVYEQYF. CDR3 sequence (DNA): TGCGCCAGCAGCTACCGGGACAGTGTCTACGAGCAGTACTTC.

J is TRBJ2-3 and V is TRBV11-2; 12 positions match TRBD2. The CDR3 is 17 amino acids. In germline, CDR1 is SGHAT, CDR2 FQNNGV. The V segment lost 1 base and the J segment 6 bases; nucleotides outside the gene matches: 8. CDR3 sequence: CASSLVASGGARDTQYF. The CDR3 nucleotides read TGTGCCAGCAGCTTAGTGGCTAGCGGGGGGGCAAGGGATACGCAGTATTTT.

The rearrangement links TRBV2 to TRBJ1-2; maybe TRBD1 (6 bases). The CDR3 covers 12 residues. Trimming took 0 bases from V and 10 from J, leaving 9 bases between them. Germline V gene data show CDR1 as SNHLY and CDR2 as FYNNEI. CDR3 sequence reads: CASSEAGGHYTF. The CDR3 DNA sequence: TGTGCCAGCAGTGAAGCCGGGGGCCACTACACCTTC. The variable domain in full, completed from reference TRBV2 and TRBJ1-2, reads EPEVTQTPSHQVTQMGQEVILRCVPISNHLYFYWYRQILGQKVEFLVSFYNNEISEKSEIFDDQFSVERPDGSNFTLKIRSTKLEDSAMYFCASSEAGGHYTFGSGTRLTVV.

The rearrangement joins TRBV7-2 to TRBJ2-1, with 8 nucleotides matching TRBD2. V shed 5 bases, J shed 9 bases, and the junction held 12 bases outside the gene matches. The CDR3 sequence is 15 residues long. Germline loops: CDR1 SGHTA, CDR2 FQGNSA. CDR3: CASSPASGSPGEQFF. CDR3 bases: TGTGCCAGCAGCCCAGCCAGCGGGAGCCCCGGTGAGCAGTTCTTC.

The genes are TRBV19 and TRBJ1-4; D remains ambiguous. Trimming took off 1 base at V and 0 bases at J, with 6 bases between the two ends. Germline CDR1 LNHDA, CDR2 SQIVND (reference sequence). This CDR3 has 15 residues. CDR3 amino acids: CASSIGAATNEKLFF. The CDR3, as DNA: TGTGCCAGTAGTATAGGGGCAGCAACTAATGAAAAACTGTTTTTT.

Written as DNA, the CDR3 is TGTGCCAGCAGCTTAAGGGGATTAGCGGAGCAGTTCTTC. Translation: CASSLRGLAEQFF. This chain connects TRBV7-2 to TRBJ2-1, with D perhaps TRBD1 or TRBD2 (5 bases each). Deletions cut 2 bases from V and 10 bases from J, with 12 bases between. CDR3 length equals 13 residues. Germline assignment: CDR1 SGHTA and CDR2 FQGNSA.

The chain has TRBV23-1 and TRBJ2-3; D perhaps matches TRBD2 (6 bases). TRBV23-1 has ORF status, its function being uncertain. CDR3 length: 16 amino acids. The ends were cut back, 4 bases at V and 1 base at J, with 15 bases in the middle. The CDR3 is CASSPSVGGGTDTQYF. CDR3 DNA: TGCGCCAGCAGTCCAAGTGTCGGCGGGGGCACAGATACGCAGTATTTT.

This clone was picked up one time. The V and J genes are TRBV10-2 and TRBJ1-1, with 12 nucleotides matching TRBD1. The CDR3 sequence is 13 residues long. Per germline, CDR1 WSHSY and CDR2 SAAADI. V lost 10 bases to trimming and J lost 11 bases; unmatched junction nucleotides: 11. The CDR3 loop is CAIKQGTGGTAFF. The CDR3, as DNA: TGCGCCATCAAACAGGGGACAGGGGGCACGGCTTTCTTT.

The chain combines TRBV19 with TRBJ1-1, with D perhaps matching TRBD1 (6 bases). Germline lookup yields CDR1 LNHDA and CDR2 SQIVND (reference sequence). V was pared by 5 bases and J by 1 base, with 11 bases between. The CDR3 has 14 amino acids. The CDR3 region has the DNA TGTGCCAGTAGTCCGGACAGAGCGAACACTGAAGCTTTCTTT. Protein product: CASSPDRANTEAFF. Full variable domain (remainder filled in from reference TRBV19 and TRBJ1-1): DGGITQSPKYLFRKEGQNVTLSCEQNLNHDAMYWYRQDPGQGLRLIYYSQIVNDFQKGDIAEGYSVSREKKESFPLTVTSAQKNPTAFYLCASSPDRANTEAFFGQGTRLTVV.

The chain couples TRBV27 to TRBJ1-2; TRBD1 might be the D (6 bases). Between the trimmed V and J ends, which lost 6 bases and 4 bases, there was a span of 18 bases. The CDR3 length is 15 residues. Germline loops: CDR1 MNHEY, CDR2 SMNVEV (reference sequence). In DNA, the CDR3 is TGTGCCAGCAGCACGAAGGGGGGCGGTGGCTATGGCTACACCTTC. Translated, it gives CASSTKGGGGYGYTF.